Given below is one T cell receptor (beta chain) in context. As yet, its antigen is unknown. The data originate from a study of beta chain features in type 1 diabetes. Across the study: Across every sample, around 98 million sorted cells were examined in total.

Study findings and constraints: Shortening that was moderate but significant affected the TCRB CDR3s of Type 1 diabetes patients in all four CD4+ subsets.

Reverse transcription of all isolated RNA meant that expressed TCRB transcripts were sequenced. Some clones are missing from TCRdb's copy, which holds only in-frame ones; the method was immunoSEQ multiplex PCR. The profile shows tens of thousands of clones, nearly 70% of them singletons. Germline loops: CDR1 MNHEY, CDR2 SMNVEV (reference sequence). V was shortened by 2 bases and J by 0 bases, with 5 bases between the two germline ends. CDR3 size: 14 residues. The sequenced sample was Tregs from blood. The chain combines TRBV27 with TRBJ1-3; D is uncertain. The receptor comes from a middle-aged woman in good health. The CDR3 DNA reads as TGTGCCAGCAGTTTACACAGCTCTGGAAACACCATATATTTT. Translation gives CASSLHSSGNTIYF.